The 22 T cell receptor beta chains below were found in one sample sequenced in a study of cytomegalovirus exposure and HLA in healthy donors. The PCR used 60 Vbeta and 13 Jbeta primers. Data came from immunoSEQ multiplex PCR; TCRdb stores just in-frame clones and leaves some out. The listing records 70,000 or so clones. Sequencing input: PBMCs. These receptors all come from a boy under 18 in good health and CMV-seronegative.

Details on this clone: The germline gene is not matched at one end of the junction; a read error may be the cause. The rearrangement uses TRBV7-9 and TRBJ1-2; possible D gene TRBD1, 5 bases. Germline V gene data show CDR1 as SEHNR and CDR2 as FQNEAQ (reference sequence). The CDR3 loop spans 14 amino acids. DNA of the CDR3: TGTGCCAGCAGCTCCCCTCAGGGTAACGATGGCTACACCTTC. This codes for CASSSPQGNDGYTF. The full variable domain, in which reference TRBV7-9 and TRBJ1-2 provide the parts outside the CDR3, is DTGVSQNPRHKITKRGQNVTFRCDPISEHNRLYWYRQTLGQGPEFLTYFQNEAQLEKSRLLSDRFSAERPKGSFSTLEIQRTEQGDSAMYLCASSSPQGNDGYTFGSGTRLTVV.

J is TRBJ2-7 and V is TRBV15; D possibly corresponds to TRBD1 (5 bases). Germline CDR1 reads LNHNV; CDR2 reads YYDKDF (reference sequence). The CDR3 covers 17 residues. Trimming removed 0 bases at V and 2 bases at J, with 17 bases between. The CDR3 protein is CATSRDRDRTRPYEQYF. The CDR3 DNA sequence: TGTGCCACCAGCAGAGATAGAGACAGAACAAGACCCTACGAGCAGTACTTC.

The rearrangement uses TRBV30 and TRBJ2-2, with 11 bases identical to TRBD1. Germline V gene sequence: CDR1 GTSNPN, CDR2 SVGIG (reference sequence). The CDR3 has 14 residues. The J segment lost 5 bases and the V segment lost 3 bases, leaving 2 bases of the junction unmatched. The CDR3 spells CAWRGTGGTGELFF. The CDR3 DNA follows: TGTGCCTGGAGGGGGACAGGGGGTACCGGGGAGCTGTTTTTT.

This chain connects TRBV14 to TRBJ1-2, with 7 positions matching TRBD1. Germline CDR1 is SGHDN and CDR2 is FVKESK. J gave up 7 bases and V 3 bases, and 20 bases lay outside the gene matches. The CDR3 sequence is 18 residues long. CDR3 region: CASSQIQGPGEETSGYTF. The CDR3 region has the DNA TGTGCCAGCAGCCAGATACAGGGGCCAGGGGAAGAGACGAGTGGCTACACCTTC.

This chain connects TRBV13 to TRBJ2-7, with a possible D match to TRBD2 (6 bases). The CDR3 contains 15 residues. The V gene lost 3 bases and the J gene lost 2 bases, with 14 bases spanning the gap. The germline V gene has CDR1 PRHDT and CDR2 FYEKMQ (reference sequence). The CDR3 DNA reads TGTGCCAGCAGCTTGGGGCCTAGCGAGACCTACGAGCAGTACTTC. It encodes CASSLGPSETYEQYF.

The chain recombines TRBV4-2 with TRBJ1-5; D may be TRBD1 (6 bases). V gave up 2 bases and J gave up 5 bases, with 16 bases separating them. The germline gives CDR1 LGHNA, CDR2 YNFKEQ. The CDR3 contains 16 residues. CDR3 residues: CASSQRTRGPDQPQHF. The CDR3 DNA sequence: TGTGCCAGCAGCCAAAGGACCAGGGGCCCCGATCAGCCCCAGCATTTT.

The chain has TRBV19 and TRBJ2-3; 11 bases line up with TRBD1. Trimming at V came to 7 bases and at J to 6 bases, leaving 9 bases not matched to a gene. Per germline, CDR1 LNHDA and CDR2 SQIVND (reference sequence). This CDR3 is 15 amino acids long. CDR3 protein: CASTPGQGAGDTQYF. The CDR3 nucleotides read TGTGCCAGTACACCCGGACAGGGGGCTGGGGATACGCAGTATTTT. The full variable domain, in which reference TRBV19 and TRBJ2-3 provide the parts outside the CDR3, is DGGITQSPKYLFRKEGQNVTLSCEQNLNHDAMYWYRQDPGQGLRLIYYSQIVNDFQKGDIAEGYSVSREKKESFPLTVTSAQKNPTAFYLCASTPGQGAGDTQYFGPGTRLTVL.

The chain recombines TRBV7-9 with TRBJ1-2, with 8 bases lining up with TRBD1. The CDR3 has 16 residues. Germline lookup yields CDR1 SEHNR and CDR2 FQNEAQ (reference sequence). The V gene end was trimmed by 1 base and the J gene end by 5 bases; junction bases not matched to a gene: 9. The CDR3 coding sequence is TGTGCCAGCAGCTTAGGGACCGGGACAGGCCAATATGGCTACACCTTC. The encoded protein is CASSLGTGTGQYGYTF.

The V call is TRBV2, the J call TRBJ2-2; TRBD2 agrees at 7 bases. The V and J ends lost 7 bases and 6 bases, in that order; junction bases with no gene match: 14. Germline V gives CDR1 SNHLY, CDR2 FYNNEI. The CDR3 has 16 amino acids. This CDR3 reads CASIEGPPGGAGELFF. Here the CDR3 DNA reads TGTGCCAGCATCGAAGGTCCCCCTGGGGGGGCCGGGGAGCTGTTTTTT.

The CDR3 bases are TGTGCCTGGAGTGTACGGACGGGGTTACCCACCTACAATGAGCAGTTCTTC. Translating gives CAWSVRTGLPTYNEQFF. The chain employs TRBV30 and TRBJ2-1, with D perhaps matching TRBD2 (5 bases). Germline lookup yields CDR1 GTSNPN and CDR2 SVGIG (reference sequence). The CDR3 extends over 17 amino acids. Trimming cost V 0 bases and J 2 bases, with 17 bases left between them.

This rearrangement joins TRBV25-1 to TRBJ1-2, with a possible D match to TRBD1 (6 bases). The germline V and J ends were trimmed by 1 base and 8 bases, with 11 bases remaining between them. This CDR3 has 13 residues. In germline, CDR1 is MGHDK, CDR2 SYGVNS. DNA for the CDR3: TGTGCCAGCAGTGAATCCAGGGGTGGGGGCTACACCTTC. This encodes CASSESRGGGYTF.

The genes are TRBV5-4 and TRBJ2-1; 7 bases fit TRBD2. This CDR3 is built from 15 residues. The V gene end was trimmed by 2 bases and the J gene end by 4 bases; junction bases not matched to a gene: 6. Germline CDR1 is SGHNT and CDR2 is YYREEE (reference sequence). The CDR3 protein is CASSLTSGMYNEQFF. The CDR3 coding sequence is TGTGCCAGCAGCTTAACCAGCGGGATGTACAATGAGCAGTTCTTC.

The V call is TRBV18, the J call TRBJ2-1; D is unresolved. V was shortened by 4 bases and J by 6 bases, with 19 bases between the two germline ends. The CDR3 has 16 amino acids. The germline V gene has CDR1 KGHSH and CDR2 LQKENI. CDR3 bases: TGTGCCAGCTCACGTCAGCTAAGCGTCGATCTCAATGAGCAGTTCTTC. Its protein is CASSRQLSVDLNEQFF.

As regards this clone: The junction and the germline gene differ at one end; a read error may be behind it. This sequence joins TRBV30 and TRBJ2-7; 9 nucleotides align to TRBD1. CDR3 length equals 15 residues. Germline assignment: CDR1 GTSNPN and CDR2 SVGIG (reference sequence). CDR3 sequence (DNA): TGTGCCGGGAGCCCGGGACAGGGAGAAGGGTACGAGCAGTACTTC. Translated, it gives CAGSPGQGEGYEQYF.

The J gene is TRBJ1-1, the V gene TRBV2; D not resolved. The CDR3 is made up of 15 amino acids. V lost 5 bases and J 1 base, leaving 14 bases between the germline ends. Germline values: CDR1 SNHLY, CDR2 FYNNEI. The CDR3: CASSRGLQANTEAFF. CDR3 DNA: TGTGCCAGCAGTCGAGGGCTACAAGCGAACACTGAAGCTTTCTTT.

The chain combines TRBV6-1 with TRBJ1-2; 7 bases map to TRBD1. There are 14 residues in the CDR3. Germline V lookup: CDR1 MNHNS, CDR2 SASEGT. Trimming cost V 4 bases and J 2 bases; bases outside gene matches: 4. CDR3 in amino acids: CASSADRLNYGYTF. In nucleotides, the CDR3 is TGTGCCAGCAGTGCGGACAGGTTGAACTATGGCTACACCTTC.

The chain employs TRBV11-2 and TRBJ2-5; no clear D gene. The J call is in doubt because the DNA end fits TRBJ2-7 better. The CDR3 is 13 amino acids. CDR1 and CDR2 from the germline V gene are SGHAT and FQNNGV. The chain's CDR3 is CASSLTPVHEQYF. The CDR3 DNA reads as TGTGCCAGCAGCCTCACGCCCGTCCACGAGCAGTACTTC.

The chain is built from TRBV5-4 and TRBJ2-1; 7 bases match TRBD2. Germline-derived CDR1 and CDR2 are SGHNT and YYREEE (reference sequence). With V trimmed by 0 bases and J by 6 bases, 6 bases remained unmatched. CDR3 size: 15 residues. The CDR3 here is CASSLEGGSGNEQFF. Written as DNA, the CDR3 is TGTGCCAGCAGCTTGGAGGGAGGGTCCGGCAATGAGCAGTTCTTC.

This CDR3 reads CASSDRDGGYEQYF. CDR3 nucleotides: TGTGCCAGCAGTGACCGGGACGGGGGCTACGAGCAGTACTTC. The genes are TRBV6-1 and TRBJ2-7; tentatively, D is TRBD2 (6 bases). The germline gives CDR1 MNHNS, CDR2 SASEGT. The length of the CDR3 is 14 residues. V lost 3 bases and J 3 bases, leaving 12 bases between the germline ends.

The V gene is TRBV29-1, the J gene TRBJ2-7; 9 positions agree with TRBD1. V gave up 5 bases and J gave up 0 bases; unmatched junction bases: 5. The CDR3 is made up of 14 amino acids. The germline CDR1 and CDR2 sequences are SQVTM and ANQGSEA. CDR3 DNA: TGCAGCGTTCGAACAGGGGGCGGCTCCTACGAGCAGTACTTC. This translates into CSVRTGGGSYEQYF.

The chain has TRBV5-1 and TRBJ2-5; the D gene is possibly TRBD2 (6 bases). V lost 5 bases and J 2 bases, leaving 10 bases between the germline ends. The CDR3 runs to 13 residues. CDR1 is SGHRS, CDR2 YFSETQ, per germline. This CDR3 is CASRLTRQETQYF. For the CDR3, the DNA is TGCGCCAGCAGGCTGACTAGACAAGAGACCCAGTACTTC.

The J gene is TRBJ1-6, the V gene TRBV6-1; D possibly corresponds to TRBD1 (5 bases). The ends were cut back, 5 bases at V and 3 bases at J, with 11 bases in the middle. Germline V gene lookup returns CDR1 MNHNS and CDR2 SASEGT. The CDR3 is 15 residues long. CDR3 protein: CASSWGVYYNSPLHF. For the CDR3, the DNA is TGTGCCAGCAGTTGGGGGGTCTACTATAATTCACCCCTCCACTTT.